Listed below are T cell receptor beta chains from one sample, sequenced in a study of Ad26.COV2.S vaccination and SARS-CoV-2 variants. Clones were sequenced by immunoSEQ multiplex PCR, and TCRdb holds only the in-frame ones, with some missing. The sample lists 350,000 to 400,000 clones, less than 90% occurring once. The sequencing here drew on peripheral blood, taken in a trial of Ad26.COV2.S vaccine versus placebo. The receptor source for this set is a person between 18 and 65 years old who received the Ad26.COV2.S COVID-19 vaccine or a placebo. Both conserved end residues are part of each CDR3. A D gene is named only where the DNA matches it firmly. Only part of the rows carry a size: once, few, many, or a class if the clone is expanded.

NA	TRBV4-1	TRBJ2-1	once	CASSQGDIYNEQFF	TGCGCCAGCAGCCAAGGGGACATCTACAATGAGCAGTTCTTC
NA	TRBV9	TRBJ2-5	NA	CASSVEASRETQYF	TGTGCCAGCAGCGTAGAAGCTAGCCGGGAGACCCAGTACTTC
NA	TRBV6-1	TRBJ1-2	NA	CASSEPTRSYGYTF	TGTGCCAGCAGTGAACCGACAAGGAGCTATGGCTACACCTTC
TRBD1	TRBV5-1	TRBJ1-6	few	CASKHQTGAENSPLHF	TGCGCCAGCAAGCACCAGACAGGGGCAGAAAATTCACCCCTCCACTTT
NA	TRBV5-4	TRBJ2-1	NA	CASSLTDTEQFF	TGTGCCAGCAGCTTGACAGATACCGAGCAGTTCTTC
NA	TRBV7-9	TRBJ2-7	NA	CASSFQDGPSHEQYF	TGTGCCAGCAGCTTTCAAGACGGACCCAGCCACGAGCAGTACTTC
TRBD1	TRBV10-3	TRBJ2-7	NA	CAISDPGQQFSYEQYF	TGTGCCATCAGTGACCCGGGACAGCAATTCTCCTACGAGCAGTACTTC
TRBD2	TRBV14	TRBJ2-3	NA	CASSQRPSGGSDWAQYF	TGTGCCAGCAGCCAACGGCCTAGCGGGGGCTCCGACTGGGCGCAGTATTTT
TRBD2	TRBV19	TRBJ2-1	NA	CASSIETSGEQFF	TGTGCCAGTAGTATAGAGACTAGCGGGGAGCAGTTCTTC
NA	TRBV11-3	TRBJ1-5	NA	CASSLDRGALSHQPQHF	TGTGCCAGCAGCTTAGATCGCGGGGCATTATCTCATCAGCCCCAGCATTTT
TRBD1	TRBV19	TRBJ1-5	NA	CASSARTGGLVQPQHF	TGTGCCAGTAGTGCCCGTACAGGGGGTCTAGTTCAGCCCCAGCATTTT
NA	TRBV2	TRBJ1-4	NA	CASSPYALNEKLFF	TGTGCCAGCAGTCCCTATGCCTTAAATGAAAAACTGTTTTTT